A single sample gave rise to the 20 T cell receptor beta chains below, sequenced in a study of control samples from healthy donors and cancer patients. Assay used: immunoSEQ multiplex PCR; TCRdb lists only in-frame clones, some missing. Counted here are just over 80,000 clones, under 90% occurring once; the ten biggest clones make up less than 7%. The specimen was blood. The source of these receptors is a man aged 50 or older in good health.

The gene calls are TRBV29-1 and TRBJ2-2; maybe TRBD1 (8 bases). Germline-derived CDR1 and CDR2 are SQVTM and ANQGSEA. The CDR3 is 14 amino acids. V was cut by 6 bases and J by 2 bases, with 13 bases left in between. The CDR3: CSVAGQVNTGELFF. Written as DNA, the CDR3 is TGCAGCGTAGCGGGACAGGTTAACACCGGGGAGCTGTTTTTT.

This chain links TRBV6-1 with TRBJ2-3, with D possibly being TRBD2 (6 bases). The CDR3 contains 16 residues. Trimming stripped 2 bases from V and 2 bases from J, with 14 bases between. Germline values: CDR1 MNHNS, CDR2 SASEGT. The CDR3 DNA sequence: TGTGCCAGCAGTGAAAGTTCGCGGGGAATCACAGATACGCAGTATTTT. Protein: CASSESSRGITDTQYF.

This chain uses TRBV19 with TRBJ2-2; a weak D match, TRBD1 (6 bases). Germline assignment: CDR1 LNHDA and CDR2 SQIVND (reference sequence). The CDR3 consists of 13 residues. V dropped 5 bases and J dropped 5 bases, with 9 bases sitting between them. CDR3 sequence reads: CASSWQGTGELFF. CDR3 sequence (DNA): TGTGCCAGTAGTTGGCAGGGGACCGGGGAGCTGTTTTTT.

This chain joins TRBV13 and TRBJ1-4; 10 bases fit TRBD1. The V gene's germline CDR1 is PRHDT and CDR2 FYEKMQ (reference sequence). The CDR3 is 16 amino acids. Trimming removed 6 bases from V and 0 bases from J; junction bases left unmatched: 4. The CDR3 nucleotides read TGTGCCAGCAGACAGACAGGGGGCCCAACTAATGAAAAACTGTTTTTT. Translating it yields CASRQTGGPTNEKLFF.

CDR3 bases: TGTGCCAGCAGCTTGAGTATCAATCAGCCCCAGCATTTT. Its protein is CASSLSINQPQHF. The chain has TRBV5-5 and TRBJ1-5; no reliable D call. The CDR3 sequence is 13 residues long. Germline assignment: CDR1 SGHKS and CDR2 YYEKEE (reference sequence). Deletions cut 1 base from V and 3 bases from J, with 5 bases between. Complete variable domain (other parts from reference TRBV5-5 and TRBJ1-5): DAGVTQSPTHLIKTRGQQVTLRCSPISGHKSVSWYQQVLGQGPQFIFQYYEKEERGRGNFPDRFSARQFPNYSSELNVNALLLGDSALYLCASSLSINQPQHFGDGTRLSIL.

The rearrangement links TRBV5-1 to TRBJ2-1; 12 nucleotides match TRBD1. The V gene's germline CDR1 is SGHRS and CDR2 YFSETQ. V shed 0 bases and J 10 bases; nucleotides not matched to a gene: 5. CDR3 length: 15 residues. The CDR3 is CASSLEGQGAREQFF. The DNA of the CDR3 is TGCGCCAGCAGCTTGGAGGGACAGGGGGCGCGGGAGCAGTTCTTC.

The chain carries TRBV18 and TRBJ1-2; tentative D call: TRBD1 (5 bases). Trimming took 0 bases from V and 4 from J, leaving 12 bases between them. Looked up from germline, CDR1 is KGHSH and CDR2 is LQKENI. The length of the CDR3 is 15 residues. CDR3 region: CASSPPRTDIYGYTF. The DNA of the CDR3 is TGTGCCAGCTCACCACCCAGGACGGACATCTATGGCTACACCTTC.

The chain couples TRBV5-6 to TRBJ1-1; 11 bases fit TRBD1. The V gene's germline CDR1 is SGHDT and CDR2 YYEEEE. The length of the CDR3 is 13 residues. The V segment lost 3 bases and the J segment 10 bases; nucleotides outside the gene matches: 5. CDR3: CASSWTGGGVAFF. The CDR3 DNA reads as TGTGCCAGCAGCTGGACAGGGGGCGGCGTAGCTTTCTTT.

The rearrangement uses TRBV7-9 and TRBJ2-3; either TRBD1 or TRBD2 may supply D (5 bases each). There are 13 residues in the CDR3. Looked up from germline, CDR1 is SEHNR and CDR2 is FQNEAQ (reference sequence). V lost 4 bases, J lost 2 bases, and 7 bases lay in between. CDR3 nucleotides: TGTGCCAGCAGCTCGGGACCCACAGATACGCAGTATTTT. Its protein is CASSSGPTDTQYF.

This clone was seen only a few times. CDR3 in amino acids: CAWSTGAEQYF. The CDR3 region has the DNA TGTGCCTGGAGCACAGGGGCCGAGCAGTACTTC. The chain carries TRBV30 and TRBJ2-7; 7 bases are shared with TRBD1. V was clipped by 3 bases and J by 6 bases; unmatched bases: 2. Germline values: CDR1 GTSNPN, CDR2 SVGIG (reference sequence). The CDR3 is 11 amino acids.

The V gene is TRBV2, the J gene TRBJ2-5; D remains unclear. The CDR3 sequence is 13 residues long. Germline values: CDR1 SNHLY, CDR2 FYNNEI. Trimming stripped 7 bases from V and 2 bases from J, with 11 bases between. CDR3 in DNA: TGTGCCAGCATACGCAGCCTACAAGAGACCCAGTACTTC. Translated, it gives CASIRSLQETQYF.

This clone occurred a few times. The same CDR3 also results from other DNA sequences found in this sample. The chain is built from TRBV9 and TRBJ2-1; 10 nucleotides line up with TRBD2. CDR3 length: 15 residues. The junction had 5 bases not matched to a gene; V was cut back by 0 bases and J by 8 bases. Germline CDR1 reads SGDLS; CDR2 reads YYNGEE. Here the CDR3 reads CASSVVSGGADEQFF. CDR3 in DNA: TGTGCCAGCAGCGTAGTGAGCGGGGGGGCCGATGAGCAGTTCTTC. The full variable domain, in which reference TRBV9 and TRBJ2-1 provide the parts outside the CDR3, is DSGVTQTPKHLITATGQRVTLRCSPRSGDLSVYWYQQSLDQGLQFLIQYYNGEERAKGNILERFSAQQFPDLHSELNLSSLELGDSALYFCASSVVSGGADEQFFGPGTRLTVL.

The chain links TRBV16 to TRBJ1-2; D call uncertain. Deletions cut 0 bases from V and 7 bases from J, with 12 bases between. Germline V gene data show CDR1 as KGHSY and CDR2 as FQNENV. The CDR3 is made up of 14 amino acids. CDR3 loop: CASSQSRKGIGYTF. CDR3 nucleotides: TGTGCCAGCAGCCAATCCAGGAAAGGAATTGGCTACACCTTC.

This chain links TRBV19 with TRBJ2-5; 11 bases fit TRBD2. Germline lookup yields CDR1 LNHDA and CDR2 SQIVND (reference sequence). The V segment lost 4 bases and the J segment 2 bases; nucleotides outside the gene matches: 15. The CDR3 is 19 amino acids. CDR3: CASSSIVAGGLGEQETQYF. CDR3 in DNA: TGTGCCAGTAGTAGCATTGTAGCGGGGGGGCTGGGAGAACAAGAGACCCAGTACTTC.

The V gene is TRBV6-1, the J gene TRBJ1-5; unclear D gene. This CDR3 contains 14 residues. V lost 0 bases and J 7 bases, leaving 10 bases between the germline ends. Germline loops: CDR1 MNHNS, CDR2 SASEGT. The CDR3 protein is CASSEATMGQPQHF. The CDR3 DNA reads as TGTGCCAGCAGTGAAGCGACCATGGGGCAGCCCCAGCATTTT.

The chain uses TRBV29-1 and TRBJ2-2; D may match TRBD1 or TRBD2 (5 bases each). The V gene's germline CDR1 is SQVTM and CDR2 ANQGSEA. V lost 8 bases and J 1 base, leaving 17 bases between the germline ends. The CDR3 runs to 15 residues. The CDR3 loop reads CSIRRGVGNTGELFF. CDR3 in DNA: TGCAGCATTCGCCGAGGGGTTGGGAACACCGGGGAGCTGTTTTTT.

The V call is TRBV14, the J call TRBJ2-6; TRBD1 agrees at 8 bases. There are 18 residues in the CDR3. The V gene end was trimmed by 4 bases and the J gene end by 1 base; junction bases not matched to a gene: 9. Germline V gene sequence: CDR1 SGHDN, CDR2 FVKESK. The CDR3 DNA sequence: TGTGCCAGCAGCCCAAGGACAGGGTTACTATCTGGGGCCAACGTCCTGACTTTC. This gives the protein CASSPRTGLLSGANVLTF.

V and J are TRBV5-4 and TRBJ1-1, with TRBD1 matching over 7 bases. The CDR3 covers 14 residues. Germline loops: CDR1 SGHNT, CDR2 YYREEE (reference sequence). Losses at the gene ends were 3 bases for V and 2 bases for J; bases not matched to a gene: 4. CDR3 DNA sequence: TGTGCCAGCAGCTCCCGGGACAGAAACACTGAAGCTTTCTTT. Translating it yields CASSSRDRNTEAFF. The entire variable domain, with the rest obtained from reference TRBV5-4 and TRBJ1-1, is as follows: ETGVTQSPTHLIKTRGQQVTLRCSSQSGHNTVSWYQQALGQGPQFIFQYYREEENGRGNFPPRFSGLQFPNYSSELNVNALELDDSALYLCASSSRDRNTEAFFGQGTRLTVV.

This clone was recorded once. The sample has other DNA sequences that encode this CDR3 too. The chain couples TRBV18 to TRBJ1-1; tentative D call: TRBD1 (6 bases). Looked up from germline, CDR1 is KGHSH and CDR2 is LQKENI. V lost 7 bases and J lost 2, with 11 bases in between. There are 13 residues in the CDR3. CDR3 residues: CASYRVANTEAFF. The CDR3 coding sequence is TGTGCCAGCTACAGGGTTGCAAACACTGAAGCTTTCTTT.

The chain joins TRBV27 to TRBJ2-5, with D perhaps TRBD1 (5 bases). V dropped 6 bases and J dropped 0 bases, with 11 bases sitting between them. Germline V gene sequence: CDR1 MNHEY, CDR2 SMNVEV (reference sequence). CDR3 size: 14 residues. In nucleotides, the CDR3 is TGTGCCAGCAGAAGTCGACAGAACCAAGAGACCCAGTACTTC. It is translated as CASRSRQNQETQYF.